A selection of T cell receptor beta chains follows, all from one sample in a study of blood T cell repertoires in COVID-19. Sequenced by immunoSEQ multiplex PCR; TCRdb stores in-frame clones only, minus some. The sample shows about 480,000 clones, roughly 90% of them seen only once. Sequencing used PBMCs or T cells enriched from blood (not recorded which). These receptors all come from a woman aged 40 to 55 who had recovered from COVID-19. The CDR3 runs from the conserved cysteine through the conserved F or W. D genes are given only for firm matches. Size tells how often a clone was seen (once, few, many) or the class of an expanded clone, and some rows leave it out.

d_call	v_call	j_call	clone_size	cdr3_aa	cdr3_nt
TRBD1	TRBV6-5	TRBJ2-7	NA	CASSNRQGHEQYF	TGTGCCAGCAGCAACCGACAGGGCCACGAGCAGTACTTC
NA	TRBV9	TRBJ1-2	NA	CASSVGESWLKYGYTF	TGTGCCAGCAGCGTAGGGGAGTCTTGGCTGAAGTATGGCTACACCTTC
TRBD2	TRBV19	TRBJ2-1	NA	CASSILAGEGSNEQFF	TGTGCCAGTAGTATTTTAGCGGGAGAAGGAAGCAATGAGCAGTTCTTC
TRBD2	TRBV20-1	TRBJ2-3	NA	CSASKLAGSTDTQYF	TGCAGTGCTAGTAAACTAGCGGGAAGCACAGATACGCAGTATTTT
NA	TRBV10-1	TRBJ2-3	NA	CASSVHQRPLAGLSTQYF	TGCGCCAGCAGTGTCCACCAAAGGCCCCTAGCCGGGCTTAGTACGCAGTATTTT
NA	TRBV7-2	TRBJ1-1	NA	CASSLQNTEAFF	TGTGCCAGCAGCTTACAGAACACTGAAGCTTTCTTT
TRBD1	TRBV9	TRBJ1-3	once	CASSVGGQGSLHTIYF	TGTGCCAGCAGCGTGGGGGGACAGGGGTCTCTACACACCATATATTTT
NA	TRBV5-1	TRBJ1-1	once	CASNLQGNTEAFF	TGCGCCAGCAACCTACAGGGGAACACTGAAGCTTTCTTT
TRBD2	TRBV19	TRBJ2-1	NA	CASSTALALAEQFF	TGTGCCAGTAGTACCGCACTCGCACTAGCGGAGCAGTTCTTC
TRBD1	TRBV7-9	TRBJ1-4	once	CASSSVGTEEKLFF	TGTGCCAGCAGCTCCGTCGGGACAGAGGAAAAACTGTTTTTT
NA	TRBV18	TRBJ2-5	few	CASSPPGRGYQETQYF	TGTGCCAGCTCACCCCCCGGCAGGGGATACCAAGAGACCCAGTACTTC
NA	TRBV18	TRBJ2-5	NA	CASSPTQQETQYF	TGTGCCAGCTCACCAACCCAGCAAGAGACCCAGTACTTC
TRBD1	TRBV3-1/TRBV3-2	TRBJ1-1	NA	CASSRGDRGQAFF	TGTGCCAGCAGCCGAGGGGACAGGGGGCAAGCTTTCTTT
NA	TRBV15	TRBJ2-1	NA	CATSRAGVLPYNEQFF	TGTGCCACCAGCAGGGCAGGGGTCCTCCCTTACAATGAGCAGTTCTTC
TRBD1	TRBV7-9	TRBJ2-2	NA	CASSLGTGRTGELFF	TGTGCCAGCAGCTTAGGGACAGGGAGGACCGGGGAGCTGTTTTTT
NA	TRBV6-4	TRBJ1-1	once	CASSERSVAFTEAFF	TGTGCCAGCAGTGAACGGAGCGTAGCTTTCACTGAAGCTTTCTTT
TRBD1	TRBV27	TRBJ2-2	NA	CASTWDRGNRELFF	TGTGCCAGCACCTGGGACAGGGGAAACCGGGAGCTGTTTTTT
TRBD2	TRBV6-1	TRBJ2-7	NA	CASSGHSGTSGIYEQYF	TGTGCCAGCAGTGGACATTCCGGGACTAGCGGGATCTACGAGCAGTACTTC
NA	TRBV5-6	TRBJ2-1	NA	CASSKDSDEQFF	TGTGCCAGCAGTAAGGACAGCGATGAGCAGTTCTTC
TRBD2	TRBV2	TRBJ2-7	NA	CASTTSGVSYEQYF	TGTGCCAGCACCACTAGCGGGGTCTCCTACGAGCAGTACTTC
NA	TRBV6-5	TRBJ1-5	NA	CASTPTASNQPQHF	TGTGCCAGCACCCCGACAGCTAGCAATCAGCCCCAGCATTTT
TRBD2	TRBV9	TRBJ2-1	NA	CASSDGVAGGPYNEQFF	TGTGCCAGCAGCGACGGAGTTGCGGGAGGACCCTACAATGAGCAGTTCTTC
NA	TRBV25-1	TRBJ1-5	NA	CASSEGEGEVQPQHF	TGTGCCAGCAGTGAAGGGGAAGGGGAGGTTCAGCCCCAGCATTTT
NA	TRBV5-1	TRBJ1-5	NA	CASSLEAGRQPQHF	TGCGCCAGCAGCTTGGAGGCAGGCCGTCAGCCCCAGCATTTT
TRBD1	TRBV5-1	TRBJ1-1	NA	CASSLEAGGRTEAFF	TGCGCCAGCAGCTTGGAGGCAGGGGGTCGCACTGAAGCTTTCTTT
NA	TRBV27	TRBJ1-1	NA	CASSPLGRAEAFF	TGTGCCAGCAGTCCCCTCGGCAGGGCGGAAGCTTTCTTT
TRBD2	TRBV5-1	TRBJ2-1	once	CASSLSLADSYNEQFF	TGCGCCAGCAGCTTGTCACTAGCGGACTCCTACAATGAGCAGTTCTTC
NA	TRBV19	TRBJ1-1	NA	CASREDRLNTEAFF	TGTGCCAGTAGAGAGGACAGATTGAACACTGAAGCTTTCTTT
NA	TRBV11-3	TRBJ2-5	NA	CASSLAGQGETQYF	TGTGCCAGCAGCTTAGCGGGGCAGGGGGAGACCCAGTACTTC
TRBD2	TRBV6-5	TRBJ2-1	NA	CASSYTGGLNEQFF	TGTGCCAGCAGTTACACGGGAGGGCTTAATGAGCAGTTCTTC
TRBD1	TRBV7-6	TRBJ1-6	once	CASSWGTGDNSPLHF	TGTGCCAGCAGCTGGGGGACAGGGGATAATTCACCCCTCCACTTT
TRBD1	TRBV2	TRBJ2-1	NA	CASSFFTGGVYNEQFF	TGTGCCAGCAGCTTTTTTACAGGGGGCGTGTACAATGAGCAGTTCTTC
TRBD1	TRBV11-3	TRBJ1-1	NA	CASSLAGTGVGEAFF	TGTGCCAGCAGCTTAGCCGGGACAGGGGTCGGTGAAGCTTTCTTT
TRBD1	TRBV3-1/TRBV3-2	TRBJ1-2	NA	CASRLGTDYGYTF	TGTGCCAGCCGACTAGGGACAGACTATGGCTACACCTTC
NA	TRBV2	TRBJ2-1	NA	CASSARDTFGNEQFF	TGTGCCAGCAGTGCGAGGGATACCTTTGGTAATGAGCAGTTCTTC
NA	TRBV4-2	TRBJ2-7	NA	CASSQGVQDYEQYF	TGTGCCAGCAGCCAAGGGGTGCAGGACTACGAGCAGTACTTC
TRBD1	TRBV13	TRBJ2-7	NA	CASSSTGTEYEQYF	TGTGCCAGCAGCTCTACCGGGACAGAATACGAGCAGTACTTC
TRBD1	TRBV7-8	TRBJ1-2	few	CASSLGQVYGYTF	TGTGCCAGCAGCCTCGGACAGGTCTATGGCTACACCTTC
NA	TRBV20-1	TRBJ1-5	NA	CSASEAGFGQPQHF	TGCAGTGCTAGTGAGGCAGGGTTCGGGCAGCCCCAGCATTTT